The 8 T cell receptor beta chains given below trace back to one sample, sequenced in a study of tumor-infiltrating lymphocytes in glioblastoma multiforme listed by TCRdb under 2017. This sample was sequenced with an Illumina HiSeq 2500. A modified ARM-PCR protocol with multiple V-beta primers and a C-beta primer was used to build TCRB libraries from RNA via three nested multiplex PCR rounds. TCRdb took the public reads, trimmed them with fastp at Q25, ran MiXCR for clone calling and kept in-frame beta chains. Entries are consolidated by CDR3 protein sequence, retaining the most common genes and DNA. This sample gives 25,000 to 40,000 distinct CDR3 sequences in total; around 55% of them show up just once. The ten largest account for around 33% of the sample. Sequencing was performed on brain tumor tissue. The receptor source for this set is a male donor with glioblastoma.

With regard to this clonotype: A junction end diverges from the germline sequence, so it may reflect a read error. V and J are TRBV29-1 and TRBJ1-4; unclear D gene. This CDR3 has 12 amino acids. Germline V gives CDR1 SQVTM, CDR2 ANQGSEA. DNA for the CDR3: TGCAGCGTTAAGCCAACTAATGAAAAACTGCCTTTT. The encoded protein is CSVKPTNEKLPF. Full variable domain (missing parts from reference TRBV29-1 and TRBJ1-4): SAVISQKPSRDICQRGTSLTIQCQVDSQVTMMFWYRQQPGQSLTLIATANQGSEATYESGFVIDKFPISRPNLTFSTLTVSNMSPEDSSIYLCSVKPTNEKLPFGSGTQLSVL.

The chain uses TRBV20-1 and TRBJ2-3, with D perhaps assigned TRBD1 or TRBD2 (5 bases each). The CDR3 is made up of 15 amino acids. V shed 0 bases and J shed 6 bases, with 16 bases lying between them. Per the germline V gene, CDR1 is DFQATT and CDR2 is SNEGSKA (reference sequence). The CDR3, as DNA: TGCAGTGCTAGAGATGGATCTAGCCGGGGCGATACGCAGTATTTT. Translated: CSARDGSSRGDTQYF.

This clonotype rates as medium-sized. This chain joins TRBV11-2 and TRBJ1-1; D is undetermined. The CDR3 is 15 residues long. The germline gives CDR1 SGHAT, CDR2 FQNNGV. V was shortened by 5 bases and J by 5 bases, with 18 bases between the two germline ends. In DNA form, the CDR3 reads TGTGCCAGCAGCCCATCCCCCTCTGGGAGGACTGAAGCTTTCTTT. Encoded protein: CASSPSPSGRTEAFF.

On this clonotype itself: Relative to the germline gene, one junction end is altered; a read error may explain this. The rearrangement joins TRBV5-1 to TRBJ2-6, with 7 positions matching TRBD2. Looked up from germline, CDR1 is SGHRS and CDR2 is YFSETQ. The CDR3 loop spans 16 amino acids. CDR3 sequence reads: CVSSLGGFSGANVLTF. For the CDR3, the DNA is TGCGTCAGCAGCTTGGGGGGGTTCTCTGGGGCCAACGTCCTGACTTTC.

There are a few counts of this clonotype. The chain has TRBV27 and TRBJ2-7, with 7 bases lining up with TRBD2. The CDR3 runs to 15 residues. Looked up from germline, CDR1 is MNHEY and CDR2 is SMNVEV (reference sequence). The junction had 12 bases not matched to a gene; V was cut back by 4 bases and J by 6 bases. The CDR3 loop reads CASSYTAGVPLEQYF. DNA for the CDR3: TGTGCCAGCAGTTATACGGCGGGAGTTCCCCTCGAGCAGTACTTC.

This clonotype occurred a few times. A read error may explain this, as a much larger clone is one base away. This chain uses TRBV6-2 or TRBV6-3 with TRBJ2-1; D is ambiguous. Trimming removed 7 bases from V and 8 bases from J, with 9 bases in between. This CDR3 has 11 residues. Germline V gene lookup returns CDR1 MNHEY and CDR2 SVGEGT. CDR3 DNA sequence: TGTGCCAGCATTTTTTTCTATGAGCAGTTCTTC. As protein: CASIFFYEQFF.

In regard to this clonotype: At one end the junction does not follow the germline gene, possibly because of a read error. The chain uses TRBV20-1 and TRBJ1-6; 8 bases are a match to TRBD1. CDR3 length: 18 amino acids. CDR1 and CDR2 from the germline V gene are DFQATT and SNEGSKA (reference sequence). This CDR3 reads CSARDPLGDRLRLSPLHF. The CDR3 DNA sequence: TGTAGTGCTAGAGATCCGTTGGGGGACAGGCTTCGGCTGTCACCCCTCCACTTT.

This clonotype was found many times. The V call is TRBV6-6, the J call TRBJ1-1; D is unresolved. The CDR3 length is 14 residues. V lost 7 bases to trimming and J lost 1 base, with 13 bases between them. CDR1 and CDR2 from the germline V gene are MNHNY and SVGAGI (reference sequence). CDR3 DNA sequence: TGTGCCAGCACCACCCCCACAAGGAACACTGAAGCTTTCTTT. As protein: CASTTPTRNTEAFF.